The entry below gives a single T cell receptor (beta chain) sequence along with its context. Its antigen is not yet known. No much larger clonotype is one base removed from it; base qualities were not supplied. The data derive from a study of cytomegalovirus exposure and HLA in healthy donors (dated by TCRdb to about 2017). Regarding the research as a whole: An earlier analysis of about 560 of the donors reported roughly 300 Gb of sequence data and about 120 million unique TCR beta sequences obtained from approximately 180 million T cells. Donor age, sex, ethnicity and CMV serostatus were compiled alongside the repertoire data. Roughly five DR-DQ haplotypes were handled as single units for association and clustering, since linkage in the cohort was strong. Among the approximately 400 genotyped donors, around 81% belonged to the genetic ancestry cluster associated with self-reported Caucasian donors. Genome-wide SNP genotypes for about three fifths of the roughly 700 donors were used in a later genetic analysis, which treated that subset as a discovery cohort. An earlier analysis of around 640 of the donors used high-throughput TCR beta sequencing to judge whether each TCR beta V gene segment behaved as functional or pseudogenic. All discovery cohort repertoires had been generated using a single sequencing platform. Among roughly 400 genotyped donors of the cohort, an average of around 240,000 unique TCR beta nucleotide sequences was sequenced per donor, of which 15% to 20% were non-productive. To predict cytomegalovirus infection status, the study brought together high-throughput TCR immunosequencing, statistical association of individual TCRs with disease status, and machine learning. Using immunosequencing, the study profiled T cell repertoires from about 620 subjects and related those repertoires to cytomegalovirus serostatus. The study aimed to test whether cataloging public T cell receptors could reveal signatures of past pathogen exposure. HLA typing covered class I and class II loci at four-digit resolution. In addition to the first cohort of 666 subjects, a separate validation cohort of 130 or so different subjects was used. About 300 gigabases of sequencing data and tens of millions of unique TCR sequences were included in an early release covering roughly 700 HLA-typed donors. A later analysis re-examined previously published TCR beta repertoires from more than 600 donors and added high-resolution HLA genotyping to investigate patterns of TCR occurrence. Typing coverage differed by locus: A, B, C, DRB1 and DQB1 were typed in roughly 620-630 donors, DQA1 in approximately 520, DPA1 in some 570, and DPB1 in approximately 450. The later analysis used no new phenotypic data to find candidate immune exposures, relying instead on TCR beta sequences and their occurrence across donors.

Study-wide findings and limitations: In a later analysis, several top co-occurrence clusters were reported to appear linked to parvovirus B19, influenza, CMV and Epstein-Barr virus. In a later analysis, around 17,000 TCR beta sequences were associated with specific HLA alleles at a false discovery rate of 0.05. In the study, 150 to 200 TCR beta chains were listed as associated with cytomegalovirus. The sequencing pipeline was judged likely to have produced a cluster of highly shared sequence variants as a technical artifact. When HLA alleles, especially DR and DQ, strongly co-occurred, attributing TCR associations to individual alleles was difficult. Because counts were too low, some 16 rarely observed V segments, including chromosome 9 orphons, were excluded from the earlier analysis of 587 of the donors. In a later analysis, HLA-associated TCR beta chains showed more clonal expansion and lower generation probabilities than non-associated chains that were equally common. In a later analysis, TCR association rates were found to vary across HLA loci, with the most associated TCRs seen for DRB1 alleles and the fewest for HLA-C alleles. A further reported finding was that TCR beta sequences accurately predicted the HLA-A and HLA-B alleles for most subjects in the first cohort. The authors suggested that the approach could potentially be extended to other disease states and immunological phenotypes. The 87-base-pair reads could not distinguish some IMGT-functional V segments, including TRBV6-2 and TRBV6-3, so those segments were excluded. In a later genetic analysis, fewer N-insertions in productive TCRs were reported among donors in an Asian-associated ancestry cluster than the approximately 710-donor mean. Linkage disequilibrium might explain the correlated functional status among segregating V segments, but an unknown experimental factor could not be ruled out. Most TCR sequences were seen in very few donors, while some public TCRs were found in many individuals. In a later genetic analysis, a missense DCLRE1C variant was associated with V-gene and J-gene trimming of TCR beta chains, and the association was replicated in an independent cohort. In both the original and validation cohorts, the classifier was reported to diagnose cytomegalovirus status with high specificity and sensitivity. The presence/absence analyses assumed that sequencing depth was roughly uniform across donors, and that assumption may not be true. In a later analysis, most CMV-associated TCR beta chains were found to appear HLA-restricted, with HLA associations seemingly driven largely by CMV exposure. A few of the identified cytomegalovirus-associated TCR beta chains were confirmed in vitro to be specific for cytomegalovirus antigens. Because some donors lacked HLA typing at each locus, the association tests relied only on the typed subset. The only immune exposure information available for the cohort was CMV serostatus. The cohort was sequenced for TCR beta chains only, and without alpha or paired-chain data the features that could be detected were limited. In an earlier analysis of some 500 of the donors, most TCR beta V segments were observed in productive rearrangements about 90% or about 30% of the time, broadly matching IMGT annotations.

Reading from cysteine to phenylalanine, the CDR3 counts 20 amino acids. CDR3 DNA is the only sequence kept; it has 60 bases, read in frame from the first base. Libraries were constructed by the immunoSEQ multiplex PCR assay. For the multiplex PCR, a mixture combining 60 forward primers for TCR Vbeta segments and 13 reverse primers for TCR Jbeta segments was used. The CDR3 region of rearranged TCR beta genes was amplified from genomic DNA with a multiplex PCR assay. The amplified TCR beta libraries were sequenced on the Illumina HiSeq System as 87-base-pair reads. Per the original workflow: Across the 670 or so repertoires, a later analysis counted about 81 million unique TCR beta chains, roughly 11 million of which were shared by at least two donors. Raw reads were error-corrected and collapsed into unique sequences by a nearest-neighbor algorithm in which closely related sequences were merged to remove PCR and sequencing errors. V, D and J gene segments were assigned by aligning CDR3 sequences to IMGT reference sequences. For a sequence to be retained, at least a six-nucleotide match to both a V gene segment and a J gene segment was required. Rearrangements were classified as productive when the CDR3 lacked stop codons and remained in frame with V and J, and all other rearrangements were classified as non-productive. Following IMGT convention, CDR3 was defined as the stretch from the second conserved V-encoded cysteine up to the conserved J-encoded phenylalanine. In an earlier analysis of approximately 500 of the donors, sequences lacking an unambiguous match to a single V gene segment were excluded. In an earlier analysis of approximately 550 of the donors, V segments were called functional above 56.7% productive rearrangements and were called segregating when the between-donor standard deviation exceeded 5%. A statistical classification framework was built for diagnosing cytomegalovirus status from the catalog of TCR beta chain sequences. In a later analysis, V and J genes were assigned by comparing TCR nucleotide sequences against IMGT/GENE-DB human TR gene sequences. The TCRdist pipeline was used in a later analysis to assign CDR3 sequences and most-parsimonious VDJ recombination scenarios. In a later analysis, each TCR beta chain was defined by its CDR3 amino acid sequence together with its V-gene family, and reads lacking a unique V-gene family were excluded. In a later analysis, 450 to 600 highly shared, low-generation-probability nucleotide sequences were removed to address suspected cross-contamination and a sequencing artifact. In a later analysis, a clonal expansion index for each public chain was calculated from normalized within-repertoire ranks of inferred template counts. Generation probabilities in a later analysis came from a VDJ recombination model fitted to out-of-frame rearrangements, and those results were checked against IGoR. In a later analysis, hypergeometric tests were used to score TCR-TCR, TCR-HLA and TCR-CMV co-occurrence, with a repertoire-size bias correction applied to TCR pairs. False discovery rates were estimated in a later analysis by permuting HLA or CMV assignments 20 times. In a later analysis, co-occurring TCRs were grouped with DBSCAN, and TCRdist sequence similarity was added when clustering was performed within HLA-allele-positive subsets. Co-occurrence clustering excluded repertoires with fewer than 30,000 or more than 120,000 public chains, plus five with anomalous nucleotide sharing. What TCRdb holds here is the immuneACCESS table cut down to in-frame rearrangements. Part of the clones is not present; checked against another copy, under half of the missing clones reflect an unresolved V gene, and the others are unexplained. The DNA gave D and trimming, while V, J and clone size come from that table. The sample profile shows about 130,000 clones; 81% of them were found once. Of the sample, approximately 4% falls within the top ten clones.

The cohort consisted of 670 or so healthy bone marrow donors. At the time of sampling, all cohort members were nominally healthy, though unrecorded immune exposures were likely present. The donor was CMV seropositive and was included in the group of some 290 seropositive cohort members. Each donor provided a peripheral blood sample, and peripheral blood mononuclear cells were used for TCR beta sequencing. Genomic DNA was extracted from the blood cell samples with the Qiagen DNeasy Blood Extraction Kit. The receptor was isolated from a young man in good health and CMV-seropositive. The sequenced sample consisted of PBMCs. The sequence is built from TRBV21-1 and TRBJ1-6. TRBV21-1 is termed a pseudogene. The CDR3 region: CASSTVGRDYSGSYNSPLHF. DNA sequence: TGTGCCAGCAGCACCGTGGGACGGGACTATTCGGGCTCCTATAATTCACCCCTCCACTTT.